These T cell receptor beta chains were read from a single sample in a study of shared clonotypes between healthy human individuals. Libraries were prepared by immunoSEQ multiplex PCR; TCRdb keeps only in-frame clonotypes and omits some of them. The table lists about 2,500,000 clones, more than 80% of them singletons. The sequencing input was naive CD4+ T cells sorted from blood. The receptors derive from a man younger than 30 in good health. Both conserved end residues are part of each CDR3. The D gene is left open where the match is weak. The size field is filled for only some rows; it gives once, few, many or a size class.

J gene: TRBJ2-6
D gene: -
V gene: TRBV7-2
CDR3 length: 17
clone size: -
CDR3 protein: CASKRSGGITGANVLTF
CDR3 DNA: TGTGCCAGCAAGAGGTCTGGGGGGATAACTGGGGCCAACGTCCTGACTTTC

J gene: TRBJ1-6
D gene: -
V gene: TRBV18
CDR3 length: 13
clone size: -
CDR3 protein: CASSPGTNSPLHF
CDR3 DNA: TGTGCCAGCTCACCAGGGACAAATTCACCCCTCCACTTT

J gene: TRBJ2-1
D gene: TRBD2
V gene: TRBV4-1
CDR3 length: 19
clone size: -
CDR3 protein: CASSQDLTSGGARYNEQFF
CDR3 DNA: TGCGCCAGCAGCCAGGACCTGACTAGCGGGGGGGCGAGGTACAATGAGCAGTTCTTC

J gene: TRBJ2-7
D gene: -
V gene: TRBV5-1
CDR3 length: 13
clone size: -
CDR3 protein: CASSLVGGYEQYF
CDR3 DNA: TGCGCCAGCAGCTTGGTAGGGGGGTACGAGCAGTACTTC

J gene: TRBJ2-7
D gene: -
V gene: TRBV5-1
CDR3 length: 15
clone size: -
CDR3 protein: CASSLAGDGPYEQYF
CDR3 DNA: TGCGCCAGCAGCTTGGCTGGAGACGGACCCTACGAGCAGTACTTC

J gene: TRBJ1-5
D gene: -
V gene: TRBV30
CDR3 length: 13
clone size: -
CDR3 protein: CAWSVDTNQPQHF
CDR3 DNA: TGTGCCTGGAGTGTAGACACCAATCAGCCCCAGCATTTT

J gene: TRBJ2-7
D gene: -
V gene: TRBV19
CDR3 length: 15
clone size: -
CDR3 protein: CASILPAGGTREQYF
CDR3 DNA: TGTGCCAGTATCCTCCCGGCAGGGGGGACGCGGGAGCAGTACTTC

J gene: TRBJ2-7
D gene: TRBD2
V gene: TRBV10-3
CDR3 length: 19
clone size: -
CDR3 protein: CAISESNPKSGGINYEQYF
CDR3 DNA: TGTGCCATCAGTGAGTCAAACCCTAAAAGCGGGGGGATAAACTACGAGCAGTACTTC

J gene: TRBJ2-7
D gene: -
V gene: TRBV14
CDR3 length: 14
clone size: -
CDR3 protein: CASSPLGGGVVQYF
CDR3 DNA: TGTGCCAGCAGTCCCCTTGGGGGGGGCGTTGTGCAGTACTTC

J gene: TRBJ2-1
D gene: TRBD2
V gene: TRBV19
CDR3 length: 15
clone size: -
CDR3 protein: CASSPLAGVGNEQFF
CDR3 DNA: TGTGCCAGTAGTCCTCTAGCGGGAGTAGGGAATGAGCAGTTCTTC

J gene: TRBJ1-5
D gene: -
V gene: TRBV4-3
CDR3 length: 20
clone size: -
CDR3 protein: CASSQDFDKQGSLLNQPQHF
CDR3 DNA: TGCGCCAGCAGCCAAGATTTTGACAAACAGGGATCCCTCCTTAATCAGCCCCAGCATTTT

J gene: TRBJ2-3
D gene: -
V gene: TRBV29-1
CDR3 length: 14
clone size: -
CDR3 protein: CSVEGGAHTDTQYF
CDR3 DNA: TGCAGCGTTGAAGGGGGGGCCCACACAGATACGCAGTATTTT

J gene: TRBJ1-5
D gene: TRBD1
V gene: TRBV6-5
CDR3 length: 15
clone size: -
CDR3 protein: CASSSGQGNNQPQHF
CDR3 DNA: TGTGCCAGCAGTTCGGGACAGGGAAATAATCAGCCCCAGCATTTT

J gene: TRBJ1-5
D gene: -
V gene: TRBV5-6
CDR3 length: 14
clone size: -
CDR3 protein: CASTSGQFNQPQHF
CDR3 DNA: TGTGCCAGTACAAGTGGGCAGTTCAATCAGCCCCAGCATTTT

J gene: TRBJ1-5
D gene: -
V gene: TRBV2
CDR3 length: 17
clone size: -
CDR3 protein: CASSEASAYYSNQPQHF
CDR3 DNA: TGTGCCAGCAGTGAAGCGTCAGCATATTATAGCAATCAGCCCCAGCATTTT

J gene: TRBJ2-1
D gene: -
V gene: TRBV28
CDR3 length: 15
clone size: -
CDR3 protein: CASSFAGLLYNEQFF
CDR3 DNA: TGTGCCAGCAGTTTTGCAGGGCTCCTCTACAATGAGCAGTTCTTC

J gene: TRBJ2-5
D gene: -
V gene: TRBV7-9
CDR3 length: 14
clone size: -
CDR3 protein: CASSLGLAVETQYF
CDR3 DNA: TGTGCCAGCAGCTTAGGATTAGCGGTGGAGACCCAGTACTTC

J gene: TRBJ1-1
D gene: -
V gene: TRBV10-1
CDR3 length: 12
clone size: -
CDR3 protein: CASMGQNTEAFF
CDR3 DNA: TGCGCCAGCATGGGACAGAACACTGAAGCTTTCTTT

J gene: TRBJ1-1
D gene: -
V gene: TRBV29-1
CDR3 length: 13
clone size: few
CDR3 protein: CSVALLSNTEAFF
CDR3 DNA: TGCAGCGTTGCCCTTCTTTCTAACACTGAAGCTTTCTTT

J gene: TRBJ2-3
D gene: -
V gene: TRBV5-6
CDR3 length: 13
clone size: -
CDR3 protein: CASSPFGADTQYF
CDR3 DNA: TGTGCCAGCAGCCCCTTCGGGGCAGATACGCAGTATTTT

J gene: TRBJ2-1
D gene: -
V gene: TRBV20-1
CDR3 length: 10
clone size: -
CDR3 protein: CSAEYNEQFF
CDR3 DNA: TGCAGTGCGGAATACAATGAGCAGTTCTTC

J gene: TRBJ2-2
D gene: -
V gene: TRBV18
CDR3 length: 15
clone size: -
CDR3 protein: CASSPRTVDTGELFF
CDR3 DNA: TGTGCCAGCTCACCACGGACAGTGGACACCGGGGAGCTGTTTTTT

J gene: TRBJ2-5
D gene: TRBD1
V gene: TRBV5-4
CDR3 length: 16
clone size: -
CDR3 protein: CASSFKGRGPGETQYF
CDR3 DNA: TGTGCCAGCAGCTTCAAGGGCAGGGGGCCGGGAGAGACCCAGTACTTC

J gene: TRBJ2-7
D gene: TRBD1
V gene: TRBV30
CDR3 length: 13
clone size: -
CDR3 protein: CAWSVRQGGEQYF
CDR3 DNA: TGTGCCTGGAGTGTACGACAGGGCGGAGAGCAGTACTTC

J gene: TRBJ2-3
D gene: TRBD2
V gene: TRBV7-2
CDR3 length: 14
clone size: -
CDR3 protein: CASNPGLASDTQYF
CDR3 DNA: TGTGCCAGCAATCCGGGACTAGCATCAGATACGCAGTATTTT

J gene: TRBJ2-1
D gene: -
V gene: TRBV7-3
CDR3 length: 12
clone size: -
CDR3 protein: CASSPWGGTPFF
CDR3 DNA: TGTGCCAGCAGCCCCTGGGGCGGGACACCGTTCTTC

J gene: TRBJ1-6
D gene: -
V gene: TRBV6-6
CDR3 length: 13
clone size: few
CDR3 protein: CASSPSGNSPLHF
CDR3 DNA: TGTGCCAGCAGCCCATCAGGGAATTCACCCCTCCACTTT

J gene: TRBJ2-2
D gene: TRBD1
V gene: TRBV25-1
CDR3 length: 15
clone size: -
CDR3 protein: CASSQQGAISGELFF
CDR3 DNA: TGTGCCAGCAGCCAACAGGGGGCCATCAGCGGGGAGCTGTTTTTT

J gene: TRBJ2-5
D gene: TRBD2
V gene: TRBV30
CDR3 length: 12
clone size: -
CDR3 protein: CAWRTSRETQYF
CDR3 DNA: TGTGCCTGGAGGACTAGCAGGGAGACCCAGTACTTC

J gene: TRBJ2-2
D gene: -
V gene: TRBV9
CDR3 length: 14
clone size: -
CDR3 protein: CASSVLDSTGELFF
CDR3 DNA: TGTGCCAGCAGCGTATTGGACAGCACCGGGGAGCTGTTTTTT

J gene: TRBJ2-5
D gene: -
V gene: TRBV6-1
CDR3 length: 15
clone size: -
CDR3 protein: CASSVGRAWGETQYF
CDR3 DNA: TGTGCCAGCAGTGTCGGGCGGGCCTGGGGGGAGACCCAGTACTTC

J gene: TRBJ1-5
D gene: -
V gene: TRBV19
CDR3 length: 17
clone size: -
CDR3 protein: CASRIGALGAGNQPQHF
CDR3 DNA: TGTGCCAGTAGGATAGGGGCTTTGGGGGCTGGCAATCAGCCCCAGCATTTT

J gene: TRBJ1-6
D gene: -
V gene: TRBV5-5
CDR3 length: 15
clone size: -
CDR3 protein: CASSYLPGNRSPLHF
CDR3 DNA: TGTGCCAGCAGTTACTTACCTGGTAACCGTTCACCCCTCCACTTT

J gene: TRBJ1-6
D gene: -
V gene: TRBV9
CDR3 length: 14
clone size: few
CDR3 protein: CASSTGPEGSPLHF
CDR3 DNA: TGTGCCAGCTCCACAGGTCCCGAAGGGTCACCCCTCCACTTT

J gene: TRBJ2-7
D gene: -
V gene: TRBV7-9
CDR3 length: 15
clone size: -
CDR3 protein: CASSPGSGWDYEQYF
CDR3 DNA: TGTGCCAGCAGCCCCGGATCAGGGTGGGACTACGAGCAGTACTTC

J gene: TRBJ1-2
D gene: -
V gene: TRBV7-8
CDR3 length: 13
clone size: -
CDR3 protein: CASSLVGESGYTF
CDR3 DNA: TGTGCCAGCAGCTTAGTAGGGGAGAGTGGCTACACCTTC

J gene: TRBJ2-7
D gene: -
V gene: TRBV27
CDR3 length: 14
clone size: -
CDR3 protein: CASSRSGSPGEQYF
CDR3 DNA: TGTGCCAGCAGCCGATCAGGTTCCCCTGGCGAGCAGTACTTC

J gene: TRBJ2-7
D gene: TRBD1
V gene: TRBV15
CDR3 length: 15
clone size: -
CDR3 protein: CATSRQWDSTYEQYF
CDR3 DNA: TGTGCCACCAGCAGGCAATGGGACAGCACCTACGAGCAGTACTTC

J gene: TRBJ2-5
D gene: -
V gene: TRBV6-6
CDR3 length: 16
clone size: -
CDR3 protein: CASSYADTLTQETQYF
CDR3 DNA: TGTGCCAGCAGTTACGCGGACACGTTAACACAAGAGACCCAGTACTTC

J gene: TRBJ1-1
D gene: -
V gene: TRBV29-1
CDR3 length: 13
clone size: -
CDR3 protein: CSVDGGGDGGKFF
CDR3 DNA: TGCAGCGTTGACGGGGGCGGCGACGGAGGTAAATTCTTT

J gene: TRBJ2-7
D gene: -
V gene: TRBV6-5
CDR3 length: 12
clone size: -
CDR3 protein: CASRRGSYEQYF
CDR3 DNA: TGTGCCAGCAGACGAGGCTCCTACGAGCAGTACTTC

J gene: TRBJ2-7
D gene: TRBD1
V gene: TRBV18
CDR3 length: 14
clone size: -
CDR3 protein: CASSSPGQTYEQYF
CDR3 DNA: TGTGCCAGCTCATCGCCGGGACAGACCTACGAGCAGTACTTC

J gene: TRBJ2-4
D gene: -
V gene: TRBV18
CDR3 length: 15
clone size: -
CDR3 protein: CASSPGALAKNIQYF
CDR3 DNA: TGTGCCAGCTCACCAGGGGCTCTAGCCAAAAACATTCAGTACTTC

J gene: TRBJ2-5
D gene: -
V gene: TRBV4-3
CDR3 length: 15
clone size: -
CDR3 protein: CASSQDGTGQETQYF
CDR3 DNA: TGCGCCAGCAGCCAAGATGGCACAGGCCAAGAGACCCAGTACTTC

J gene: TRBJ2-3
D gene: -
V gene: TRBV5-4
CDR3 length: 15
clone size: -
CDR3 protein: CASSLASGSTDTQYF
CDR3 DNA: TGTGCCAGCAGCTTGGCCAGCGGGAGCACAGATACGCAGTATTTT

J gene: TRBJ2-2
D gene: TRBD2
V gene: TRBV10-1
CDR3 length: 16
clone size: -
CDR3 protein: CASSELQPGGTGELFF
CDR3 DNA: TGCGCCAGCAGTGAGTTACAGCCGGGGGGCACCGGGGAGCTGTTTTTT

J gene: TRBJ2-2
D gene: -
V gene: TRBV7-9
CDR3 length: 13
clone size: few
CDR3 protein: CASSVLHTGELFF
CDR3 DNA: TGTGCCAGCAGCGTGCTACACACCGGGGAGCTGTTTTTT

J gene: TRBJ2-7
D gene: -
V gene: TRBV4-3
CDR3 length: 16
clone size: -
CDR3 protein: CASSQEDRPGAYEQYF
CDR3 DNA: TGCGCCAGCAGCCAAGAAGATCGCCCAGGGGCCTACGAGCAGTACTTC

J gene: TRBJ1-1
D gene: -
V gene: TRBV21-1
CDR3 length: 16
clone size: -
CDR3 protein: CASSTRHQYLNTEAFF
CDR3 DNA: TGTGCCAGCAGCACCCGACACCAATACCTGAACACTGAAGCTTTCTTT

J gene: TRBJ2-5
D gene: TRBD2
V gene: TRBV11-2
CDR3 length: 15
clone size: -
CDR3 protein: CASSRAGGKVETQYF
CDR3 DNA: TGTGCCAGCAGTAGAGCGGGAGGGAAGGTAGAGACCCAGTACTTC

J gene: TRBJ1-2
D gene: -
V gene: TRBV11-2
CDR3 length: 14
clone size: -
CDR3 protein: CASSQVDNGYGYTF
CDR3 DNA: TGTGCCAGCAGCCAAGTGGACAACGGCTATGGCTACACCTTC

J gene: TRBJ1-4
D gene: -
V gene: TRBV5-6
CDR3 length: 13
clone size: -
CDR3 protein: CASSPGMNEKLFF
CDR3 DNA: TGTGCCAGCAGTCCCGGGATGAATGAAAAACTGTTTTTT

J gene: TRBJ1-6
D gene: -
V gene: TRBV7-9
CDR3 length: 13
clone size: few
CDR3 protein: CASSLKGQSPLHF
CDR3 DNA: TGTGCCAGCAGCTTAAAGGGGCAGTCACCCCTCCACTTT

J gene: TRBJ1-3
D gene: -
V gene: TRBV4-1
CDR3 length: 16
clone size: -
CDR3 protein: CASSSRQWSSGNTIYF
CDR3 DNA: TGCGCCAGCAGCTCCAGACAGTGGTCCTCTGGAAACACCATATATTTT